This T cell receptor beta chain is from a study of shared clonotypes between healthy human individuals. CDR3 length: 16 amino acids. V was pared by 3 bases and J by 0 bases, with 14 bases between. The germline gives CDR1 SGHVS, CDR2 FQNEAQ. TCRdb's table, derived via immunoSEQ multiplex PCR, lists solely in-frame clones and lacks some. This table holds approximately 2.1 million clones, 90% to 95% found once. The receptor was isolated from a man aged 18-30 years in good health. Some clones in this sample may be carry-over from other donors' samples. Source material: naive CD4+ T cells from PBMCs. Subset given: CD45RA+ positively selected. V is TRBV7-8 and J is TRBJ1-2, with a possible D match to TRBD1 (6 bases). The CDR3 sequence is CASSLGDTTSNYGYTF. CDR3 nucleotides: TGTGCCAGCAGCTTGGGGGACACCACCTCTAACTATGGCTACACCTTC.